Shown below are 22 T cell receptor beta chains from a single sample sequenced in a study of shared clonotypes between healthy human individuals. Measured with immunoSEQ multiplex PCR; TCRdb has only the in-frame clones, and not every one. The table shows hundreds of thousands of clones, with just over 75% occurring only once. The sample taken for sequencing was PBMCs. These receptors were collected from a woman in her 40s in good health. Some clones in this sample may be carry-over from other donors' samples.

The chain links TRBV5-1 to TRBJ2-7; TRBD2 aligns across 9 bases. This CDR3 is built from 16 residues. The V segment lost 2 bases and the J segment 2 bases; nucleotides outside the gene matches: 8. Germline CDR1 is SGHRS and CDR2 is YFSETQ. CDR3 coding DNA: TGCGCCAGCAGCTTAGACAGGGCGGGAGGGCCCTACGAGCAGTACTTC. Its translation is CASSLDRAGGPYEQYF.

V is TRBV9 and J is TRBJ1-2; D not certain. The germline V gene encodes CDR1 SGDLS and CDR2 YYNGEE. V lost 3 bases and J lost 8, with 17 bases in between. The CDR3 length is 14 residues. CDR3 residues: CASSGTGSDAGYTF. CDR3 coding DNA: TGTGCCAGCAGCGGGACCGGGAGCGACGCGGGCTACACCTTC.

This chain links TRBV5-4 with TRBJ1-5, with D unresolved. Deletions cut 0 bases from V and 2 bases from J, with 3 bases between. Per the germline V gene, CDR1 is SGHNT and CDR2 is YYREEE (reference sequence). CDR3 length equals 13 residues. CDR3 nucleotides: TGTGCCAGCAGCTTGGCCGGCAATCAGCCCCAGCATTTT. Its protein product is CASSLAGNQPQHF.

The chain links TRBV27 to TRBJ2-7; the D gene is possibly TRBD2 (6 bases). CDR1 is MNHEY and CDR2 is SMNVEV in the germline V gene (reference sequence). Trimming cost V 6 bases and J 3 bases, with 15 bases left between them. This CDR3 has 14 residues. The CDR3 nucleotides read TGTGCCAGCAGCCTACGGGGCGGGGACTACGAGCAGTACTTC. It specifies CASSLRGGDYEQYF.

The chain couples TRBV11-3 to TRBJ2-1; the match to TRBD2 covers 9 bases. The germline gives CDR1 SGHNT, CDR2 YENEEA. This CDR3 spans 15 amino acids. Losses at the gene ends were 5 bases for V and 9 bases for J; bases not matched to a gene: 11. This CDR3 is CASSPGASGNGEQFF. Written as DNA, the CDR3 is TGTGCCAGCAGCCCAGGGGCTAGCGGGAACGGTGAGCAGTTCTTC.

V usage is TRBV21-1 and J usage is TRBJ1-5. TRBV21-1 has pseudogene status. CDR3 length: 21 amino acids. CDR3 in amino acids: CASSKNGRGTATNYSNQPQHF. In DNA form, the CDR3 reads TGTGCCAGCAGCAAAAATGGCCGGGGCACCGCCACAAATTATAGCAATCAGCCCCAGCATTTT.

As regards this clone: This may be a read error: a much more frequent sequence differs by one nucleotide. The chain recombines TRBV30 with TRBJ1-3; no clear D gene. Between the trimmed V and J ends, which lost 7 bases and 0 bases, there was a span of 19 bases. CDR1 is GTSNPN and CDR2 is SVGIG in the germline V gene (reference sequence). The CDR3 totals 16 residues. CDR3 DNA sequence: TGTGCCTCTACCTGGACCCTGGAGAGCTCTGGAAACACCATATATTTT. This sequence encodes CASTWTLESSGNTIYF.

This clone was observed a handful of times. The genes are TRBV19 and TRBJ1-5; tentatively, D is TRBD1 (6 bases). CDR1 is LNHDA, CDR2 SQIVND, per germline (reference sequence). V was cut by 4 bases and J by 3 bases, with 16 bases left in between. This CDR3 spans 16 amino acids. The CDR3 DNA reads TGTGCCAGTAGTAGTGGGCAGGGGCAGCTCAATCAGCCCCAGCATTTT. Residues: CASSSGQGQLNQPQHF.

This clone was seen a handful of times. The chain has TRBV30 and TRBJ1-2; D gene ambiguous. This CDR3 contains 14 residues. In germline, CDR1 is GTSNPN, CDR2 SVGIG (reference sequence). V gave up 3 bases and J gave up 6 bases, with 17 bases separating them. CDR3 residues: CAWRLGQELDGYTF. In nucleotides, the CDR3 is TGTGCCTGGAGGCTTGGTCAGGAGTTAGATGGCTACACCTTC.

The count of this clone is one. The chain employs TRBV7-6 and TRBJ2-1; 10 bases match TRBD2. The CDR3 extends over 15 amino acids. Germline CDR1 is SGHVS and CDR2 is FNYEAQ. Trimming cost V 1 base and J 9 bases; bases outside gene matches: 6. The CDR3 sequence is CASSLDAVAGGEQFF. CDR3 DNA: TGTGCCAGCAGCTTAGATGCGGTAGCGGGAGGTGAGCAGTTCTTC.

This CDR3 reads CAWSSGETQYF. CDR3 in DNA: TGTGCCTGGAGTTCCGGGGAGACGCAGTATTTT. V gene TRBV30 combines with J gene TRBJ2-3, with D possibly being TRBD2 (5 bases). The CDR3 contains 11 residues. Germline lookup yields CDR1 GTSNPN and CDR2 SVGIG (reference sequence). V was pared by 2 bases and J by 9 bases, with 9 bases between.

This clone has a count of ten or more. The chain combines TRBV29-1 with TRBJ2-3; tentative D call: TRBD2 (5 bases). The germline gives CDR1 SQVTM, CDR2 ANQGSEA. The V gene lost 7 bases and the J gene lost 0 bases, with 11 bases spanning the gap. This CDR3 is built from 13 residues. CDR3 in amino acids: CSASGPSTDTQYF. For the CDR3, the DNA is TGCAGCGCCAGCGGACCGAGCACAGATACGCAGTATTTT.

The CDR3 sequence is CASSGASGRYTYEQYF. In DNA, the CDR3 is TGTGCCAGCAGTGGGGCGAGCGGGAGGTACACCTACGAGCAGTACTTC. The chain couples TRBV25-1 to TRBJ2-7, with 9 bases fitting TRBD2. CDR1 is MGHDK, CDR2 SYGVNS, per germline. The V gene end was trimmed by 4 bases and the J gene end by 2 bases; junction bases not matched to a gene: 9. The CDR3 loop spans 16 amino acids.

The V gene is TRBV15, the J gene TRBJ1-2; 9 positions match TRBD1. Germline loops: CDR1 LNHNV, CDR2 YYDKDF (reference sequence). J lost 2 bases, V lost 0 bases, and 7 bases had no gene match. The CDR3 covers 17 residues. The CDR3 nucleotides are TGTGCCACCAGCAGAGAGGTTGGACAGGGGCGGAACTATGGCTACACCTTC. Translating gives CATSREVGQGRNYGYTF.

This chain connects TRBV7-9 to TRBJ2-7, with D perhaps being TRBD1 or TRBD2 (6 bases each). CDR3 length: 13 residues. Germline values: CDR1 SEHNR, CDR2 FQNEAQ (reference sequence). Deletions cut 5 bases from V and 5 bases from J, with 13 bases between. The CDR3 loop is CASSLGGIDEQYF. For the CDR3, the DNA is TGTGCCAGCAGCCTAGGGGGGATTGACGAGCAGTACTTC.

Remarks on this clone: This may arise from a read error, as a much more abundant clone is one base away. This chain links TRBV28 with TRBJ2-7; D is undetermined. The V gene lost 7 bases and the J gene lost 0 bases, with 4 bases spanning the gap. Germline-derived CDR1 and CDR2 are MDHEN and SYDVKM. The CDR3 contains 11 residues. This chain's CDR3 is CASTDSYEQYF. The DNA for the CDR3 is TGTGCCAGCACGGACTCCTACGAGCAGTACTTC.

As to this clone: The likely explanation is a read error, given a far larger clone one base away. The rearrangement uses TRBV7-8 and TRBJ2-7, with unresolved D. Germline lookup yields CDR1 SGHVS and CDR2 FQNEAQ. The V gene lost 5 bases and the J gene lost 2 bases, with 22 bases spanning the gap. CDR3 length: 17 amino acids. The CDR3 loop reads CASSQPLTTYTPYEQYF. The DNA of the CDR3 is TGTGCCAGCAGCCAACCCCTAACGACTTACACCCCCTACGAGCAGTACTTC.

The rearrangement joins TRBV11-3 to TRBJ2-2; the D gene is possibly TRBD1 (5 bases). The germline gives CDR1 SGHNT, CDR2 YENEEA. Trimming cost V 4 bases and J 7 bases, with 22 bases left between them. There are 17 residues in the CDR3. In nucleotides, the CDR3 is TGTGCCAGCAGCTCTAATTGGGTGGTAGGGGCCGACGGGGAGCTGTTTTTT. It encodes CASSSNWVVGADGELFF.

Points on this clone: The final CDR3 position lacks the conserved phenylalanine or tryptophan, pointing to a likely read error. This chain joins TRBV29-1 and TRBJ1-2; the D gene is possibly TRBD1 (6 bases). Trimming took off 4 bases at V and 3 bases at J, with 12 bases between the two ends. Germline assignment: CDR1 SQVTM and CDR2 ANQGSEA. The CDR3 loop spans 13 amino acids. The CDR3 spells CSVVAGDYYGYTL. CDR3 sequence (DNA): TGCAGCGTTGTCGCAGGGGATTACTATGGCTACACCCTC.

This sequence joins TRBV7-6 and TRBJ1-1; D perhaps matches TRBD1 (6 bases). This CDR3 spans 17 amino acids. CDR1 and CDR2 (germline): SGHVS, FNYEAQ. The germline V and J ends were trimmed by 1 base and 2 bases, with 17 bases remaining between them. The CDR3, as DNA: TGTGCCAGCAGCTTAGTAGGGGCAGGGGCCTACAACACTGAAGCTTTCTTT. This translates into CASSLVGAGAYNTEAFF.

This clone was picked up a small number of times. V and J are TRBV29-1 and TRBJ1-1; D is perhaps TRBD1 (5 bases). The CDR3 spans 12 residues. The V end lost 7 bases, the J end lost 4 bases, and 13 bases lay between the germline ends. Per the germline V gene, CDR1 is SQVTM and CDR2 is ANQGSEA. The CDR3 nucleotides read TGCAGCGCGGGGGGGAGGAGCACTGAAGCTTTCTTT. Encoded protein: CSAGGRSTEAFF.

This clone turned up a few times. V usage is TRBV7-2 and J usage is TRBJ1-5; D might be TRBD1 (6 bases). The CDR3 sequence is 15 residues long. The ends were cut back, 1 base at V and 6 bases at J, with 13 bases in the middle. The germline V gene has CDR1 SGHTA and CDR2 FQGNSA. The DNA of the CDR3 is TGTGCCAGCAGCTTAGTACTCGGGGGGCCTCAGCCCCAGCATTTT. It codes for CASSLVLGGPQPQHF.